Below are 30 T cell receptor beta chains sequenced from a single sample in a study of cytomegalovirus exposure and HLA in healthy donors (dated by TCRdb to 2015 to 2018). Library construction relied on the immunoSEQ multiplex PCR assay. For the multiplex PCR, a mixture combining 60 forward primers for TCR Vbeta segments and 13 reverse primers for TCR Jbeta segments was used. TCRdb re-hosts the immuneACCESS table, in-frame sequences only. Its copies lack some clones; in the studies checked, an unresolved V gene accounts for under half of them, and the cause for the rest is not known. This sample comprises some 78,000 clones, over 60% of them detected only once. The ten largest clones add up to 11% of the sample. What was sequenced was PBMCs. Every receptor here comes from a woman in her thirties or forties in good health and CMV-seropositive.

The gene calls are TRBV6-6 and TRBJ1-1, with a tentative D call TRBD1 (5 bases). The V end lost 2 bases, the J end lost 1 base, and 8 bases lay between the germline ends. The CDR3 has 14 amino acids. The germline gives CDR1 MNHNY, CDR2 SVGAGI (reference sequence). The CDR3 spells CASSYGGGNTEAFF. CDR3 nucleotides: TGTGCCAGCAGTTACGGGGGAGGGAACACTGAAGCTTTCTTT.

The sample holds a few counts of this clone. This sequence joins TRBV2 and TRBJ1-1; 8 bases match TRBD1. CDR1 and CDR2 (germline): SNHLY, FYNNEI. V lost 6 bases and J lost 7; bases outside the gene matches: 10. The CDR3 extends over 14 amino acids. CDR3 amino acids: CASRKGTGDREAFF. As DNA, the CDR3 is TGTGCCAGCAGGAAAGGGACAGGAGATCGTGAAGCTTTCTTT.

V gene TRBV6-1 combines with J gene TRBJ2-6; no firm D call. The V gene lost 6 bases and the J gene lost 0 bases, with 9 bases spanning the gap. From germline, CDR1 is MNHNS and CDR2 SASEGT. The CDR3 extends over 15 amino acids. This CDR3 reads CASSPEVSGANVLTF. The CDR3 DNA reads as TGTGCCAGCAGCCCAGAGGTCTCTGGGGCCAACGTCCTGACTTTC.

The chain joins TRBV18 to TRBJ1-1, with TRBD1 matching over 8 bases. V shed 5 bases, J shed 7 bases, and the junction held 3 bases outside the gene matches. In germline, CDR1 is KGHSH, CDR2 LQKENI. This CDR3 has 12 residues. The CDR3: CASSSGGVEAFF. For the CDR3, the DNA is TGTGCCAGCTCATCAGGGGGCGTTGAAGCTTTCTTT.

The V and J genes are TRBV4-3 and TRBJ2-3; 10 bases match TRBD1. The CDR3 is 16 residues long. J gave up 2 bases and V 1 base, and 3 bases lay outside the gene matches. From germline, CDR1 is LGHNA and CDR2 YSLEER. CDR3 loop: CASSQGQGAITDTQYF. As DNA, the CDR3 is TGCGCCAGCAGCCAAGGACAGGGGGCTATCACAGATACGCAGTATTTT.

This clone showed up just a few times. V gene TRBV19 combines with J gene TRBJ1-4, with D perhaps matching TRBD1 (5 bases). The V gene's germline CDR1 is LNHDA and CDR2 SQIVND (reference sequence). V was clipped by 7 bases and J by 6 bases, with 24 bases between them. CDR3 size: 17 residues. CDR3 amino acids: CASTITRGAGSYEKLFF. CDR3 DNA: TGTGCCAGTACCATAACGCGCGGGGCAGGGAGTTATGAAAAACTGTTTTTT.

V gene TRBV11-1 combines with J gene TRBJ1-1; tentatively, D is TRBD1 (5 bases). The CDR3 extends over 14 amino acids. The germline gives CDR1 SGHAT, CDR2 FQDESV (reference sequence). V was shortened by 7 bases and J by 1 base, with 13 bases between the two germline ends. The CDR3 loop reads CASTHGGENTEAFF. The CDR3 DNA is TGTGCCAGCACCCACGGAGGGGAGAACACTGAAGCTTTCTTT.

The chain joins TRBV28 to TRBJ1-2; the D gene is possibly TRBD1 (6 bases). The CDR3 extends over 13 amino acids. Germline loops: CDR1 MDHEN, CDR2 SYDVKM. Trimming took off 2 bases at V and 3 bases at J, with 7 bases between the two ends. The CDR3 reads CASSLGGHYGYTF. The CDR3 region has the DNA TGTGCCAGCAGTTTAGGGGGCCACTATGGCTACACCTTC.

For the CDR3, the DNA is TGTGCCAGCATGCCCGCGGGCCGCGTGAACACTGAAGCTTTCTTT. Protein: CASMPAGRVNTEAFF. V is TRBV27 and J is TRBJ1-1; D is unresolved. V was pared by 7 bases and J by 0 bases, with 15 bases between. The CDR3 totals 15 residues. From germline, CDR1 is MNHEY and CDR2 SMNVEV (reference sequence).

This clone was recorded only once. The genes are TRBV27 and TRBJ1-2, with D hard to call. This CDR3 region has 13 residues. CDR1 is MNHEY and CDR2 is SMNVEV in the germline V gene (reference sequence). The V gene lost 2 bases and the J gene lost 6 bases, with 10 bases spanning the gap. The CDR3 here is CASSLQRGDGYTF. The CDR3 DNA is TGTGCCAGCAGTTTACAAAGAGGTGATGGCTACACCTTC.

The V and J genes are TRBV30 and TRBJ2-7, with 7 bases that match TRBD2. The V gene end was trimmed by 4 bases and the J gene end by 7 bases; junction bases not matched to a gene: 4. In germline, CDR1 is GTSNPN, CDR2 SVGIG (reference sequence). The CDR3 consists of 11 residues. The CDR3 reads CAWTGRGEQYF. The DNA of the CDR3 is TGTGCCTGGACAGGGAGGGGAGAGCAGTACTTC.

Comment on this clone: The same CDR3 can be traced to other DNA sequences in this sample. This chain joins TRBV4-1 and TRBJ2-2, with D perhaps matching TRBD2 (5 bases). Germline V gene data show CDR1 as MGHRA and CDR2 as YSYEKL. V lost 1 base, J lost 5 bases, and 8 bases lay in between. CDR3 length equals 14 residues. The CDR3 region has the DNA TGCGCCAGCAGCCAAGTCGGCGGGACCGGGGAGCTGTTTTTT. This sequence encodes CASSQVGGTGELFF.

With respect to this clone: The junction does not match germline at one end; this may be a read error. The V and J genes are TRBV28 and TRBJ1-2, with D possibly matching TRBD1 (5 bases). Per the germline V gene, CDR1 is MDHEN and CDR2 is SYDVKM. CDR3 size: 12 residues. The DNA for the CDR3 is TGTGCCAGCAGTTTAAATATGGGGCTCTCTGTCTTC. It codes for CASSLNMGLSVF.

The chain recombines TRBV9 with TRBJ2-1; TRBD2 aligns across 7 bases. The V gene end was trimmed by 0 bases and the J gene end by 6 bases; junction bases not matched to a gene: 9. The CDR3 has 16 amino acids. CDR1 SGDLS and CDR2 YYNGEE come from the germline V gene. The chain's CDR3 is CASSVVGGSLINEQFF. The CDR3, as DNA: TGTGCCAGCAGCGTAGTTGGCGGGAGCCTGATCAATGAGCAGTTCTTC.

The chain carries TRBV7-6 and TRBJ1-3; D is undetermined. Germline values: CDR1 SGHVS, CDR2 FNYEAQ. Trimming stripped 5 bases from V and 0 bases from J, with 11 bases between. CDR3 length: 15 residues. CDR3 residues: CASSLAADSGNTIYF. The CDR3 region has the DNA TGTGCCAGCAGCCTGGCCGCAGACTCTGGAAACACCATATATTTT.

The V and J genes are TRBV27 and TRBJ2-4; 7 bases line up with TRBD1. The V segment lost 5 bases and the J segment 3 bases; nucleotides outside the gene matches: 4. The CDR3 totals 14 residues. In germline, CDR1 is MNHEY, CDR2 SMNVEV (reference sequence). The DNA for the CDR3 is TGTGCCAGCAGTCGTAGGGACAGCAAAAACATTCAGTACTTC. Its protein is CASSRRDSKNIQYF.

The rearrangement joins TRBV5-4 to TRBJ2-1; 8 nucleotides agree with TRBD2. The CDR3 is 15 residues long. With V trimmed by 0 bases and J by 3 bases, 2 bases remained unmatched. The germline gives CDR1 SGHNT, CDR2 YYREEE (reference sequence). CDR3 region: CASSLASGYYNEQFF. CDR3 bases: TGTGCCAGCAGCTTGGCTAGCGGGTACTACAATGAGCAGTTCTTC.

This clone has just a few counts. One end of the junction fails to match germline, which may point to a read error. The V gene is TRBV7-9, the J gene TRBJ2-3, with 15 bases lining up with TRBD2. The CDR3 has 17 amino acids. The germline gives CDR1 SEHNR, CDR2 FQNEAQ (reference sequence). The DNA of the CDR3 is TGTTCCAGCAGCTCCGGGACTAGCGGGGGGAAAGGGGATACGCAGTATTTT. This gives the protein CSSSSGTSGGKGDTQYF.

Here the CDR3 DNA reads TGTGCCAGCAGTTCTTTGACACTCAACACCATATATTTT. Protein sequence: CASSSLTLNTIYF. The J gene is TRBJ1-3, the V gene TRBV6-5, with D uncertain. Germline V gene lookup returns CDR1 MNHEY and CDR2 SVGAGI. This CDR3 comprises 13 residues. V lost 4 bases to trimming and J lost 7 bases, with 11 bases between them.

The chain uses TRBV30 and TRBJ1-1; 7 nucleotides line up with TRBD1. This CDR3 region has 15 residues. With 2 bases clipped from V and 1 base from J, the junction kept 7 bases outside the gene matches. The germline CDR1 and CDR2 sequences are GTSNPN and SVGIG (reference sequence). The CDR3 loop reads CAWSIGTVSNTEAFF. Here the CDR3 DNA reads TGTGCCTGGAGTATTGGGACAGTGTCGAACACTGAAGCTTTCTTT.

The J gene is TRBJ2-7, the V gene TRBV6-6, with D possibly matching TRBD1 (6 bases). V shed 4 bases and J shed 0 bases, with 13 bases lying between them. The CDR3 extends over 15 amino acids. Germline V gene lookup returns CDR1 MNHNY and CDR2 SVGAGI (reference sequence). The CDR3 DNA reads as TGTGCCAGCAGTTCACTACAGGGCATCTCCTACGAGCAGTACTTC. Its protein is CASSSLQGISYEQYF.

The gene calls are TRBV6-1 and TRBJ2-5; tentative D call: TRBD1 (6 bases). The CDR3 has 14 residues. V was pared by 6 bases and J by 4 bases, with 15 bases between. CDR1 and CDR2 (germline): MNHNS, SASEGT. Here the CDR3 reads CASRPGVVGETQYF. CDR3 bases: TGTGCCAGCAGACCAGGGGTAGTGGGAGAGACCCAGTACTTC.

This chain uses TRBV23-1 with TRBJ1-6; possibly TRBD1 for D (6 bases). TRBV23-1 is marked as an open reading frame, function uncertain. This CDR3 has 14 residues. V was shortened by 3 bases and J by 6 bases, with 9 bases between the two germline ends. CDR3 DNA: TGCGCCAGCAGTCATGGGGGCATTAATTCACCCCTCCACTTT. This encodes CASSHGGINSPLHF.

The chain is built from TRBV18 and TRBJ1-1, with D tentatively TRBD1 (6 bases). The CDR3 length is 15 residues. V lost 2 bases, J lost 1 base, and 11 bases lay in between. Germline CDR1 reads KGHSH; CDR2 reads LQKENI. The CDR3 loop reads CASSPGQLPNTEAFF. The DNA for the CDR3 is TGTGCCAGCTCACCAGGACAGCTGCCGAACACTGAAGCTTTCTTT.

This chain uses TRBV9 with TRBJ1-5; possibly TRBD1 for D (5 bases). This CDR3 spans 14 amino acids. The germline V and J ends were trimmed by 4 bases and 5 bases, with 13 bases remaining between them. CDR1 and CDR2 (germline): SGDLS, YYNGEE. CDR3 sequence reads: CASSQLDRDQPQHF. CDR3 nucleotides: TGTGCCAGCAGCCAATTAGACAGAGATCAGCCCCAGCATTTT.

This chain connects TRBV30 to TRBJ2-2; 10 bases line up with TRBD1. The V gene end was trimmed by 8 bases and the J gene end by 4 bases; junction bases not matched to a gene: 7. CDR1 GTSNPN and CDR2 SVGIG come from the germline V gene (reference sequence). This CDR3 comprises 14 residues. The CDR3 bases are TGTGCCAGCTCGGACAGGGGGTCCACCGGGGAGCTGTTTTTT. Translating it yields CASSDRGSTGELFF.

The chain links TRBV5-4 to TRBJ2-3; 8 positions match TRBD2. J gave up 5 bases and V 0 bases, and 8 bases lay outside the gene matches. The CDR3 sequence is 16 residues long. The germline gives CDR1 SGHNT, CDR2 YYREEE (reference sequence). The CDR3 nucleotides read TGTGCCAGCAGCTTGGGGGGGGCGGGGGGACGAGATACGCAGTATTTT. As protein: CASSLGGAGGRDTQYF. Complete variable domain (other parts from reference TRBV5-4 and TRBJ2-3): ETGVTQSPTHLIKTRGQQVTLRCSSQSGHNTVSWYQQALGQGPQFIFQYYREEENGRGNFPPRFSGLQFPNYSSELNVNALELDDSALYLCASSLGGAGGRDTQYFGPGTRLTVL.

The V call is TRBV5-6, the J call TRBJ1-2; a possible D gene is TRBD1 (5 bases). Germline loops: CDR1 SGHDT, CDR2 YYEEEE. V dropped 2 bases and J dropped 1 base, with 9 bases sitting between them. The CDR3 runs 14 residues. The CDR3 protein is CASSFVQVNYGYTF. The CDR3 DNA follows: TGTGCCAGCAGCTTTGTACAGGTTAACTATGGCTACACCTTC.

The genes are TRBV30 and TRBJ2-2; TRBD1 aligns across 7 bases. The CDR3 is 14 amino acids. Germline V gene data show CDR1 as GTSNPN and CDR2 as SVGIG (reference sequence). V shed 5 bases and J 6 bases; nucleotides not matched to a gene: 9. CDR3: CAWETGVSAGELFF. DNA for the CDR3: TGTGCCTGGGAAACAGGGGTTTCGGCCGGGGAGCTGTTTTTT.

The rearrangement joins TRBV11-2 to TRBJ2-7, with D maybe TRBD1 (5 bases). The V gene's germline CDR1 is SGHAT and CDR2 FQNNGV. Deletions cut 2 bases from V and 4 bases from J, with 12 bases between. CDR3 size: 14 residues. The CDR3 bases are TGTGCCAGCAGCTTAATACAGGACCGTTACGAGCAGTACTTC. Protein sequence: CASSLIQDRYEQYF.